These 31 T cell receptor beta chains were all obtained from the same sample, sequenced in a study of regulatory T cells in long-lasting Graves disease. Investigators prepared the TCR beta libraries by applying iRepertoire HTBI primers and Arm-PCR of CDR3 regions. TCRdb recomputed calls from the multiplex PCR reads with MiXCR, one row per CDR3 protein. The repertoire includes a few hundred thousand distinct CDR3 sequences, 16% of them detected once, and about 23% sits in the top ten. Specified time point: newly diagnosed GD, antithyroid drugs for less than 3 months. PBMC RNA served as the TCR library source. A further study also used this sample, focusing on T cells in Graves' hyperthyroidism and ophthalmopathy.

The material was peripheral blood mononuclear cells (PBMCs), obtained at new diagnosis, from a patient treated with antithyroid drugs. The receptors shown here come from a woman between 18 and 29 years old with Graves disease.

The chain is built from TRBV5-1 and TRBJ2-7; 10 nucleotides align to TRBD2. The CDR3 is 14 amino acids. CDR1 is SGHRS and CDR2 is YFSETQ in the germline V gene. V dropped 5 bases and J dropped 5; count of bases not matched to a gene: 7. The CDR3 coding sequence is TGCGCCAGCAGGCTAGCGGGAGTCGATAACGAGCAGTACTTC. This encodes CASRLAGVDNEQYF.

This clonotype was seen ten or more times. CDR3 bases: TGTGCCAGCAGTTGGTTAGCGGGGTCGGGCAATGAGCAGTTCTTC. This encodes CASSWLAGSGNEQFF. The genes are TRBV12-3 or TRBV12-4 and TRBJ2-1, with 8 bases lining up with TRBD2. The CDR3 extends over 15 amino acids. V was clipped by 4 bases and J by 6 bases; unmatched bases: 8.

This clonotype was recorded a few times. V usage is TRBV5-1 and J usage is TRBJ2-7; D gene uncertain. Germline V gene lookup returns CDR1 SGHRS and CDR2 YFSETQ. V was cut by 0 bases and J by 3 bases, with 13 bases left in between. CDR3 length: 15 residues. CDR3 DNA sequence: TGCGCCAGCAGCTTGGTCCCGGGTGGAAACTACGAGCAGTACTTC. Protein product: CASSLVPGGNYEQYF.

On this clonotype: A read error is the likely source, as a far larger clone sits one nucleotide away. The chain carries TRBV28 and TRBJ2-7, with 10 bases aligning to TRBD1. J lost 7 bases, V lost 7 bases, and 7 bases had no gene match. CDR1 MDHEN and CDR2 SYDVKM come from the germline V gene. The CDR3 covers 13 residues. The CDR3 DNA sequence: TGTGCCAGCACCGGGACAGGGGCCTGGGAGCAGTACTTC. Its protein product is CASTGTGAWEQYF.

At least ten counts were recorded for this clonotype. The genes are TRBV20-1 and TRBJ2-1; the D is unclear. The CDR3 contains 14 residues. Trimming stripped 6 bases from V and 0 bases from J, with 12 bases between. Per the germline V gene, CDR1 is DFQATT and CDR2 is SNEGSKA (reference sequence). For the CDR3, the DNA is TGCAGTGCCCCTGACAAGGGCTCCTACAATGAGCAGTTCTTC. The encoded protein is CSAPDKGSYNEQFF.

The CDR3 DNA reads as TGTGCCACCAGCAGAGGACTACTCTCTGGGGCCAACGTCCTGACTTTC. This encodes CATSRGLLSGANVLTF. The chain links TRBV15 to TRBJ2-6, with D tentatively TRBD2 (5 bases). This CDR3 is built from 16 residues. With 1 base removed from V and 0 bases from J, the gap between germline ends came to 7 bases. CDR1 is LNHNV, CDR2 YYDKDF, per germline (reference sequence).

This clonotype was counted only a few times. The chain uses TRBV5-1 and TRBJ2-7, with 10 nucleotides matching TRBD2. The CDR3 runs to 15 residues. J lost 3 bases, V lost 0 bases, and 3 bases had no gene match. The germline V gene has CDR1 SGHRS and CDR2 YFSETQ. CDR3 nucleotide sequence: TGCGCCAGCAGCTTGGGAATAGCGGGAGGCTACGAGCAGTACTTC. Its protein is CASSLGIAGGYEQYF.

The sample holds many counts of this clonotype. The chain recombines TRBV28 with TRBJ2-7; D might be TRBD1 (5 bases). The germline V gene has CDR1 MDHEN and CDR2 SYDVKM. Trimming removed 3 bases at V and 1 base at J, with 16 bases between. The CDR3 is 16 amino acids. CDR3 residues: CASSFSVGAPSYEQYF. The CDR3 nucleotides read TGTGCCAGCAGTTTCAGTGTTGGGGCCCCGTCCTACGAGCAGTACTTC.

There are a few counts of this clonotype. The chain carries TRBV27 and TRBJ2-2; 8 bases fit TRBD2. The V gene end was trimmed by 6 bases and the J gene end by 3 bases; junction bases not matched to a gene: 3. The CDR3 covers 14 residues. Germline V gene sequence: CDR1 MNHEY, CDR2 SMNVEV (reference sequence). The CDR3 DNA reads TGTGCCAGCAGACTAGCGGTACACACCGGGGAGCTGTTTTTT. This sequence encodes CASRLAVHTGELFF.

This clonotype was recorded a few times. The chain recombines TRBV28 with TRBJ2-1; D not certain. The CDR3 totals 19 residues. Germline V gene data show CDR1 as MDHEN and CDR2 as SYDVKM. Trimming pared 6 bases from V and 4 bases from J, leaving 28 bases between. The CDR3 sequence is CASSSLDVTSKINYNEQFF. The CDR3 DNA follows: TGTGCCAGCAGCTCGCTGGATGTGACGAGCAAGATTAATTACAATGAGCAGTTCTTC.

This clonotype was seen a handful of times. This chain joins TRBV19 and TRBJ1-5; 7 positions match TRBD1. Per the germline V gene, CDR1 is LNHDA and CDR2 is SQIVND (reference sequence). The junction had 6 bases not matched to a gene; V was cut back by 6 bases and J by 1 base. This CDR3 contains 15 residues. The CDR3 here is CASRREGQSNQPQHF. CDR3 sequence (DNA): TGTGCCAGTAGAAGGGAGGGACAGAGCAATCAGCCCCAGCATTTT.

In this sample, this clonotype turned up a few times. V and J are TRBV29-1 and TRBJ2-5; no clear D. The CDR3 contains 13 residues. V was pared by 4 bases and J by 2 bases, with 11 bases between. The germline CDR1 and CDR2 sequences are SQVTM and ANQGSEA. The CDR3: CSVVRVRQETQYF. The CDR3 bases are TGCAGCGTTGTTAGGGTGAGGCAAGAGACCCAGTACTTC.

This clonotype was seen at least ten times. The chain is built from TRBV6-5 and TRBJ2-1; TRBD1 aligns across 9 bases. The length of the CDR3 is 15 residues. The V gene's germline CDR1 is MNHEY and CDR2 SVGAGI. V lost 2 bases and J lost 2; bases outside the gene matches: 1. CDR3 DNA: TGTGCCAGCAGTTACCGGGACAGGGCCTACAATGAGCAGTTCTTC. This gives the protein CASSYRDRAYNEQFF.

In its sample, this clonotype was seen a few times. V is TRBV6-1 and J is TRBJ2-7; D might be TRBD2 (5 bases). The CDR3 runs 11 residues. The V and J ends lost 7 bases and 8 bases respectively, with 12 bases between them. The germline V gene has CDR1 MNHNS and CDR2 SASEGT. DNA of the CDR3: TGTGCCAGCACCCTGGCGGGCAAGCAGTACTTC. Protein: CASTLAGKQYF.

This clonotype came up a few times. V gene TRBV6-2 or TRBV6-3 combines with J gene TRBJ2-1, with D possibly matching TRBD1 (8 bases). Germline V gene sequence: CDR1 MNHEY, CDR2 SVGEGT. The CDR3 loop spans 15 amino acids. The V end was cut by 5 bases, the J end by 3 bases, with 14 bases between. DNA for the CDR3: TGTGCCAGCAGTAAACAGGGGGGGGTCTACAATGAGCAGTTCTTC. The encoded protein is CASSKQGGVYNEQFF.

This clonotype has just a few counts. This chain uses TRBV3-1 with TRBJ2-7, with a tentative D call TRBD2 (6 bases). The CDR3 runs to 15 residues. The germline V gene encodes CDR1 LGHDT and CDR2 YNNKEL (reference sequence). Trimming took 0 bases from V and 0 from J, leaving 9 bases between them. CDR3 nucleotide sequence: TGTGCCAGCAGCCAAGATTTAGCGGACTCCTACGAGCAGTACTTC. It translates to CASSQDLADSYEQYF.

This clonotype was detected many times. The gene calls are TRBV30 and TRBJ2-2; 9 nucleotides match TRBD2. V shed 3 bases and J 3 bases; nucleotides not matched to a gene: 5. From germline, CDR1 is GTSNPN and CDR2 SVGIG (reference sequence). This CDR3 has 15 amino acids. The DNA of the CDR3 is TGTGCCTGGAGATCGTTAGCGGGAGACACCGGGGAGCTGTTTTTT. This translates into CAWRSLAGDTGELFF.

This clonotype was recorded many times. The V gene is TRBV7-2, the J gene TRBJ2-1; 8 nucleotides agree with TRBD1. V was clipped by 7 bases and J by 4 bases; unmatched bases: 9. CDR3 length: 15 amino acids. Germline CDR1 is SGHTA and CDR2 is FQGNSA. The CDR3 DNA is TGTGCCAGCACCCCGGCACAGGGGGATTACAATGAGCAGTTCTTC. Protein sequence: CASTPAQGDYNEQFF.

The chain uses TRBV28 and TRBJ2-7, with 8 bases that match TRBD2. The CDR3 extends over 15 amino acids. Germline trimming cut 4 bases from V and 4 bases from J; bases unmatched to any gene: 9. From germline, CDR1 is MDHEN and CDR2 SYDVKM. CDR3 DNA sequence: TGTGCCAGCAGTTCACCGGGGGGGGGGGGGTACGAGCAGTACTTC. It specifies CASSSPGGGGYEQYF.

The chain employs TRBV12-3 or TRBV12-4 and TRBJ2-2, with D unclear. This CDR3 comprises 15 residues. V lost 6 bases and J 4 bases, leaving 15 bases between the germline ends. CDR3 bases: TGTGCCAGCAGCTTGTTCGCTCAGTCCACCGGGGAGCTGTTTTTT. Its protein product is CASSLFAQSTGELFF.

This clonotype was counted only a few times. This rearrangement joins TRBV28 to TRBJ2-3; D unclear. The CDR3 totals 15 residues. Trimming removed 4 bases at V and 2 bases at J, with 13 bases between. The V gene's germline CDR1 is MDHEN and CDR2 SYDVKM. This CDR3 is CASSSNPPTTDTQYF. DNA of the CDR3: TGTGCCAGCAGTTCGAACCCACCCACCACAGATACGCAGTATTTT.

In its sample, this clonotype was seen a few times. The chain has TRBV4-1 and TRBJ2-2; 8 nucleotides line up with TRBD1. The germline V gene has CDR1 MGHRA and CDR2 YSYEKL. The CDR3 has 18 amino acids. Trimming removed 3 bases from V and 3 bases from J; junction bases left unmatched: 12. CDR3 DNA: TGCGCCAGCAGCCACCGAAGACCAGGGGGCTCGGACACCGGGGAGCTGTTTTTT. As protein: CASSHRRPGGSDTGELFF.

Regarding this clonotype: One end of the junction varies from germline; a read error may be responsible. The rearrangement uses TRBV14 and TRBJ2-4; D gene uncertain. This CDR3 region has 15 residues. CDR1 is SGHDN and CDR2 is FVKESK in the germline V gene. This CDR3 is CASSEYNRWKSIQYF. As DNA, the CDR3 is TGTGCCAGCAGCGAATATAACCGGTGGAAAAGCATTCAGTACTTC.

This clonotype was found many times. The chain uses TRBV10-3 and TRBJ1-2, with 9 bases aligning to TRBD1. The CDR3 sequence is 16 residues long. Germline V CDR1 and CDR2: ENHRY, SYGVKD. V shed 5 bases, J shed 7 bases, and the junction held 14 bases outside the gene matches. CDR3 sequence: CAISSSPGTGNGGYTF. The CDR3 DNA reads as TGTGCCATCAGTTCCTCCCCCGGGACAGGGAACGGTGGCTACACCTTC.

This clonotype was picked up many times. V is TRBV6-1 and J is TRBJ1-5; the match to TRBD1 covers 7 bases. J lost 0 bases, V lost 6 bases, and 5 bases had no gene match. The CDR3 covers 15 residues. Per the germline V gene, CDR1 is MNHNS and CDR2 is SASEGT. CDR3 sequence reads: CASRAGGNSNQPQHF. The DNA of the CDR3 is TGTGCCAGCAGAGCAGGGGGAAATAGCAATCAGCCCCAGCATTTT.

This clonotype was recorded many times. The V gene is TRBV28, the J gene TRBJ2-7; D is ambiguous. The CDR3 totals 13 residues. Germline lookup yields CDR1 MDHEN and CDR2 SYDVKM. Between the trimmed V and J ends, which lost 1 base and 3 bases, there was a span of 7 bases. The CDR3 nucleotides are TGTGCCAGCAGTTTATTACGACGCTACGAGCAGTACTTC. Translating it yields CASSLLRRYEQYF.

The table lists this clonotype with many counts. The CDR3 sequence is CASRAGTSYDYEQYF. The CDR3 nucleotides are TGTGCCAGCAGGGCCGGGACTAGCTACGACTACGAGCAGTACTTC. The V call is TRBV7-2, the J call TRBJ2-7; the match to TRBD2 covers 9 bases. V trimming: 6 bases; J trimming: 3 bases; junction bases outside the gene matches: 9. This CDR3 is 15 amino acids long. The germline gives CDR1 SGHTA, CDR2 FQGNSA.

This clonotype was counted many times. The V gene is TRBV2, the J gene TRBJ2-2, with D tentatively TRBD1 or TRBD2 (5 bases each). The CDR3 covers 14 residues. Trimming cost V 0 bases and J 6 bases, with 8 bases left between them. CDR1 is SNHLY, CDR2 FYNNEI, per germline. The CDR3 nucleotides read TGTGCCAGCAGTGAAGCGTTGGGGGCCGGGGAGCTGTTTTTT. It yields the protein CASSEALGAGELFF. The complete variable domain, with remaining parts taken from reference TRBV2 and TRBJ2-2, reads EPEVTQTPSHQVTQMGQEVILRCVPISNHLYFYWYRQILGQKVEFLVSFYNNEISEKSEIFDDQFSVERPDGSNFTLKIRSTKLEDSAMYFCASSEALGAGELFFGEGSRLTVL.

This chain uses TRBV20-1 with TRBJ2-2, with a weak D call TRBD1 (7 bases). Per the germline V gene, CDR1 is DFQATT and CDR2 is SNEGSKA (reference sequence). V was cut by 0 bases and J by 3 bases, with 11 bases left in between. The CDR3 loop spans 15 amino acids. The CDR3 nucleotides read TGCAGTGCTAGAGATCTCAGGGGGGACACCGGGGAGCTGTTTTTT. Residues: CSARDLRGDTGELFF.

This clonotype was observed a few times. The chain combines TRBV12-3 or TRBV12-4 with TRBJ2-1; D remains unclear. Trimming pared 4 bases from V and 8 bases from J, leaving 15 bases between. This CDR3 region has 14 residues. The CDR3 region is CASSWGFHGDEQFF. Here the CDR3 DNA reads TGTGCCAGCAGTTGGGGATTTCATGGAGATGAGCAGTTCTTC.

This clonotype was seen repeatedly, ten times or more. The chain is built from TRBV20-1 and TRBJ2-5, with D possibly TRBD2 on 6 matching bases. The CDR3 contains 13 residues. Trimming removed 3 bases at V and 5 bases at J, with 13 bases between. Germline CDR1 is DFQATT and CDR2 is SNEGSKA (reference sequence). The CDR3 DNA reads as TGCAGTGCTAGCGGGAGCGATCTTGAGACCCAGTACTTC. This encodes CSASGSDLETQYF.